This record covers a single TCR beta chain. Its target is unknown. The CDR3 spans 15 residues. The germline V gene encodes CDR1 SGHRS and CDR2 YFSETQ. The V and J ends lost 0 bases and 4 bases, in that order; junction bases with no gene match: 7. This sample is drawn from a study of shared clonotypes between healthy human individuals. In the study overall: Donors were a couple of women and a few men aged 18 to 49. Points from the study as a whole: Around 5% of naive CD4 clonotypes were common to a few donors. With few donors, the genetic and exposure-history diversity represented was limited.

Some clones are missing from TCRdb's copy, which holds only in-frame ones; the method was immunoSEQ multiplex PCR. The table includes about 1.4 million clones, about 96% detected once. The chain recombines TRBV5-1 with TRBJ2-7; 7 bases align to TRBD2. The source material was naive CD4+ T cells sorted from blood. As to subset: CD45RA+ positively selected. This clonotype was obtained from a man aged 25 to 45 in good health. CDR3 protein: CASSLGGDYPYEQYF. The CDR3 coding sequence is TGCGCCAGCAGCTTGGGCGGGGACTACCCATACGAGCAGTACTTC.